This is a list of T cell receptor beta chains from one sample in a study of blood T cell repertoires in COVID-19. Clones were read by immunoSEQ multiplex PCR, and TCRdb kept only the in-frame ones, dropping some. Of 96,000 or so clones in the sample, roughly 90% were seen once. The specimen sequenced was peripheral blood. Every receptor here comes from a man in his 60s with acute or convalescent COVID-19. Both conserved end residues are part of each CDR3. Where a row states a size, it is once, few, many or the class of an expanded clone; other rows omit it.

j_call,clone_size,v_call,cdr3_length,cdr3_aa
TRBJ2-3,.,TRBV19,12,CASSRGPDTQYF
TRBJ2-1,.,TRBV29-1,13,CSVEGRSYNEQFF
TRBJ2-5,.,TRBV6-2/TRBV6-3,11,CASSPEETQYF
TRBJ2-7,.,TRBV5-5,14,CASSFQGGFQEQYF
TRBJ2-1,once,TRBV5-4,14,CASSSGTENNEQFF
TRBJ2-2,.,TRBV7-2,14,CASSWSGATGELFF
TRBJ1-1,.,TRBV7-2,17,CASSLGAGQGMNTEAFF
TRBJ2-1,.,TRBV6-1,14,CASSDGTSGNEQFF
TRBJ2-7,.,TRBV5-1,14,CASGPEAGVDEQYF
TRBJ2-4,.,TRBV18,16,CASSPGQQLAKNIQYF
TRBJ2-7,.,TRBV21-1,18,CASSNVGQTSGKTYEQYF
TRBJ2-7,.,TRBV7-2,15,CASTPAGLADYGQYF
TRBJ2-1,few,TRBV5-4,15,CASSPQGAIPNEQFF
TRBJ1-6,.,TRBV20-1,15,CSASFQDTYNSPLHF
TRBJ2-7,.,TRBV3-1/TRBV3-2,18,CASSQDSTPGRSSYEQYF
TRBJ2-1,.,TRBV6-6,13,CASSYSPGNEQFF
TRBJ1-2,.,TRBV19,14,CASSIGPANYGYTF
TRBJ2-5,.,TRBV18,16,CASSPFRGRGQETQYF
TRBJ2-3,.,TRBV7-2,16,CASSLGAGGSTDTQYF
TRBJ1-2,.,TRBV4-3,15,CASSQDLELFYGYTF
TRBJ2-3,.,TRBV19,15,CASRGTSGYTDTQYF
TRBJ1-1,.,TRBV5-1,16,CASALPTGVLNTEAFF
TRBJ2-5,.,TRBV7-9,15,CASSSNRDSKETQYF
TRBJ1-3,.,TRBV5-4,16,CASSHDRGLSGNTIYF
TRBJ1-3,few,TRBV7-9,13,CASSLNSAGTIYF
TRBJ2-5,.,TRBV6-4,17,CASSDSSSSGCKETQYF
TRBJ1-3,.,TRBV19,12,CASRREGNTIYF
TRBJ2-7,.,TRBV9,13,CASSVETGSEQYF
TRBJ1-1,.,TRBV21-1,15,CASSTLDRANTEAFF
TRBJ2-2,.,TRBV11-2,15,CASSLGLAGDGELFF
TRBJ2-7,.,TRBV27,17,CASSLSHPGQDAYEQYF
TRBJ2-2,.,TRBV11-2,18,CASSLVQPGLPRGGELFF
TRBJ2-2,.,TRBV13,16,CASSFRGQGNTGELFF
TRBJ2-1,.,TRBV27,16,CASSPRAGGLDNEQFF
TRBJ2-3,.,TRBV7-2,16,CASSLRLAGVGDTQYF
TRBJ2-7,.,TRBV6-2/TRBV6-3,16,CASSASDRANGYEQYF
TRBJ1-2,.,TRBV4-2,15,CASSLRTGGNYGYTF
TRBJ1-2,once,TRBV28,15,CASSSGGGRGYGYTF
TRBJ1-1,once,TRBV29-1,13,CSATLGQGTEAFF